The 9 T cell receptor beta chains below all came from one sample that was sequenced in a study of OX40 agonist ivuxolimab in advanced cancers. Sequencing was performed with immunoSEQ multiplex PCR; in TCRdb, only in-frame clones are kept and a portion is missing. The table records fewer than 80,000 clones, 75% to 95% of them present only once. This specimen was CD4+ or CD8+ T cells sorted from blood, taken in a trial of the OX40 agonist ivuxolimab. The receptor set was obtained from an adult with an advanced solid tumor such as melanoma, head and neck, liver or kidney cancer.

As to this clone: Other nucleotide sequences in the sample specify the same CDR3. The J gene is TRBJ1-2, the V gene TRBV11-2; D gene unclear. V was trimmed by 1 base and J by 4 bases, leaving 7 bases between them. This CDR3 is 13 amino acids long. In germline, CDR1 is SGHAT, CDR2 FQNNGV. The CDR3 DNA follows: TGTGCCAGCAGCTTAGGGACGGTCTATGGCTACACCTTC. It specifies CASSLGTVYGYTF.

The V call is TRBV20-1, the J call TRBJ2-5; no clear D. From germline, CDR1 is DFQATT and CDR2 SNEGSKA (reference sequence). The CDR3 has 11 amino acids. V was shortened by 6 bases and J by 2 bases, with 7 bases between the two germline ends. CDR3 nucleotides: TGCAGTGCCTCAAAGCAAGAGACCCAGTACTTC. It encodes CSASKQETQYF.

The chain couples TRBV7-8 to TRBJ2-2, with no clear D. CDR3 size: 14 residues. From germline, CDR1 is SGHVS and CDR2 FQNEAQ. Trimming pared 5 bases from V and 8 bases from J, leaving 15 bases between. The CDR3 protein is CASSPGPMGGELFF. CDR3 sequence (DNA): TGTGCCAGCAGCCCAGGTCCGATGGGGGGGGAGCTGTTTTTT. Full variable domain (remainder filled in from reference TRBV7-8 and TRBJ2-2): GAGVSQSPRYKVAKRGQDVALRCDPISGHVSLFWYQQALGQGPEFLTYFQNEAQLDKSGLPSDRFFAERPEGSVSTLKIQRTQQEDSAVYLCASSPGPMGGELFFGEGSRLTVL.

The chain combines TRBV10-2 with TRBJ1-1; D perhaps matches TRBD1 (6 bases). Germline assignment: CDR1 WSHSY and CDR2 SAAADI. The CDR3 is 13 residues long. The V and J ends lost 5 bases and 3 bases respectively, with 10 bases between them. The DNA of the CDR3 is TGCGCCAGCAGTCGGGACACCTACACTGAAGCTTTCTTT. Its translation: CASSRDTYTEAFF.

The chain recombines TRBV5-1 with TRBJ2-1; D may be TRBD1 or TRBD2 (6 bases each). The CDR3 is made up of 14 amino acids. Looked up from germline, CDR1 is SGHRS and CDR2 is YFSETQ. V lost 10 bases, J lost 4 bases, and 18 bases lay in between. The CDR3 protein is CASIRGHQYNEQFF. CDR3 sequence (DNA): TGCGCCTCAATACGGGGGCACCAATACAATGAGCAGTTCTTC.

The genes are TRBV7-9 and TRBJ2-5; 8 bases line up with TRBD2. This CDR3 is 15 amino acids long. Germline CDR1 is SEHNR and CDR2 is FQNEAQ (reference sequence). V shed 5 bases, J shed 5 bases, and the junction held 10 bases outside the gene matches. The CDR3 region has the DNA TGTGCCAGCAGCCCCAGGAGCGGGAGACAGGAGACCCAGTACTTC. This encodes CASSPRSGRQETQYF.

V usage is TRBV25-1 and J usage is TRBJ2-3; 10 bases are shared with TRBD1. Trimming removed 1 base from V and 6 bases from J; junction bases left unmatched: 7. This CDR3 region has 16 residues. Germline CDR1 and CDR2: MGHDK and SYGVNS. In DNA form, the CDR3 reads TGTGCCAGCAGTGAATCCGAGACAGGGGGCCGGGATACGCAGTATTTT. Protein: CASSESETGGRDTQYF.

This clone was picked up one time. The rearrangement joins TRBV4-1 to TRBJ1-2; TRBD1 aligns across 8 bases. V dropped 4 bases and J dropped 4; count of bases not matched to a gene: 2. Looked up from germline, CDR1 is MGHRA and CDR2 is YSYEKL. The CDR3 runs to 13 residues. CDR3 nucleotides: TGCGCCAGCAGCCGGACAGGGAGCTATGGCTACACCTTC. Translating it yields CASSRTGSYGYTF.

The chain carries TRBV19 and TRBJ1-4; 7 bases fit TRBD1. V was clipped by 6 bases and J by 7 bases; unmatched bases: 11. The CDR3 has 15 amino acids. Germline CDR1 reads LNHDA; CDR2 reads SQIVND (reference sequence). The CDR3 bases are TGTGCCAGTAGGCCCCACAGGGGTCAGGGTGAAAAACTGTTTTTT. Translated: CASRPHRGQGEKLFF.